Reported below is one T cell receptor (beta chain). The sample comes from a study of response to subunit inactivated influenza vaccine. TCRdb passed the RT-PCR reads through MiXCR, listing each CDR3 protein once. In the table there are more than 500,000 distinct CDR3 sequences, roughly 12% of which are singletons. The V gene's germline CDR1 is MNHNS and CDR2 SASEGT. V trimming: 10 bases; J trimming: 2 bases; junction bases outside the gene matches: 4. The CDR3 covers 14 residues. These data were also reused for a study on T cells expressing NK-cell markers. That publication notes: 5'RACE template switching built TCR beta cDNA with unique molecular identifiers. Among the eight sequenced donors, seven tested HCMV-seropositive and one tested seronegative. Dominant NKG2C+ clonotypes were found to form about 1.0-8% of CD8+ T cells in six donors.

The rearrangement joins TRBV6-1 to TRBJ2-3; 12 bases align to TRBD2. This clonotype originated in a man aged 50-59 years who received an inactivated influenza vaccine. The sequencing here drew on PBMCs from blood, taken on the day of vaccination. CDR3 nucleotide sequence: TGTGCCACAGGACTAGCGGGGTCCACAGATACGCAGTATTTT. Encoded protein: CATGLAGSTDTQYF.